The 15 T cell receptor beta chains below all came from one sample that was sequenced in a study of cytomegalovirus exposure and HLA in healthy donors. PCR was performed using 60 Vbeta and 13 Jbeta primers. The assay was immunoSEQ multiplex PCR, and TCRdb's table has in-frame clones only and misses some. The sample gives some 180,000 clones, 8.5% to 10% of which show up once; about 1.2% is in the top ten. The sequencing sample was made of PBMCs. The receptors derive from a woman aged 30 to 39 in good health and CMV-seropositive.

This chain connects TRBV5-1 to TRBJ2-1; TRBD2 matches at 12 bases. The V gene end was trimmed by 3 bases and the J gene end by 0 bases; junction bases not matched to a gene: 4. Germline V gene data show CDR1 as SGHRS and CDR2 as YFSETQ. CDR3 length: 17 amino acids. The CDR3 sequence is CASSSGLAGPSYNEQFF. The CDR3 DNA sequence: TGCGCCAGCAGCTCTGGACTAGCGGGACCCTCCTACAATGAGCAGTTCTTC. The full variable domain, with the rest looked up from reference TRBV5-1 and TRBJ2-1, is KAGVTQTPRYLIKTRGQQVTLSCSPISGHRSVSWYQQTPGQGLQFLFEYFSETQRNKGNFPGRFSGRQFSNSRSEMNVSTLELGDSALYLCASSSGLAGPSYNEQFFGPGTRLTVL.

This clone has just a few counts. The CDR3 loop reads CASSVSGEKLFF. The CDR3 region has the DNA TGTGCCAGCAGTGTGAGCGGGGAAAAACTGTTTTTT. The rearrangement uses TRBV27 and TRBJ1-4, with unresolved D. Trimming pared 5 bases from V and 8 bases from J, leaving 9 bases between. This CDR3 contains 12 residues. CDR1 and CDR2 from the germline V gene are MNHEY and SMNVEV (reference sequence).

The chain carries TRBV5-6 and TRBJ1-3, with D possibly matching TRBD1 (5 bases). Germline CDR1 SGHDT, CDR2 YYEEEE. V was shortened by 0 bases and J by 7 bases, with 14 bases between the two germline ends. The CDR3 runs to 15 residues. The CDR3: CASSLGQGFGNTIYF. CDR3 sequence (DNA): TGTGCCAGCAGCTTGGGGCAGGGCTTTGGGAACACCATATATTTT.

The table lists this clone with a few counts. V and J are TRBV2 and TRBJ2-3; possible D gene TRBD1, 6 bases. The CDR3 is 15 amino acids. CDR1 is SNHLY, CDR2 FYNNEI, per germline. Trimming stripped 4 bases from V and 4 bases from J, with 15 bases between. The CDR3 DNA reads TGTGCCAGCAGTGGATACAGGGTCGCATCAGATACGCAGTATTTT. Amino acids: CASSGYRVASDTQYF.

J is TRBJ2-1 and V is TRBV7-8, with D hard to call. The V end lost 7 bases, the J end lost 0 bases, and 13 bases lay between the germline ends. There are 15 residues in the CDR3. Germline lookup yields CDR1 SGHVS and CDR2 FQNEAQ. The CDR3 nucleotides are TGTGCCAGCACGGTTCTCCTGAGCTCCTACAATGAGCAGTTCTTC. Its protein product is CASTVLLSSYNEQFF.

The genes are TRBV6-6 and TRBJ1-6, with D possibly being TRBD1 (6 bases). This CDR3 spans 15 amino acids. The V gene lost 4 bases and the J gene lost 9 bases, with 16 bases spanning the gap. From germline, CDR1 is MNHNY and CDR2 SVGAGI (reference sequence). The DNA for the CDR3 is TGTGCCAGCAGTTTTGAAGGGACAATGAGTTCACCCCTCCACTTT. Encoded protein: CASSFEGTMSSPLHF.

This sequence joins TRBV6-6 and TRBJ1-1; D might be TRBD1 (5 bases). The CDR3 covers 14 residues. V lost 7 bases, J lost 1 base, and 13 bases lay in between. Germline V gene data show CDR1 as MNHNY and CDR2 as SVGAGI (reference sequence). Here the CDR3 reads CASISQGPNTEAFF. The CDR3 region has the DNA TGTGCCAGCATAAGCCAGGGTCCGAACACTGAAGCTTTCTTT.

A note on this clone: Other nucleotide sequences in the sample specify the same CDR3. The CDR3 reads CASSESNRVTEAFF. CDR3 DNA: TGTGCCAGCAGTGAAAGCAACAGGGTCACTGAAGCTTTCTTT. The chain couples TRBV2 to TRBJ1-1; perhaps TRBD1 as D (6 bases). Between the trimmed V and J ends, which lost 2 bases and 4 bases, there was a span of 11 bases. Germline V gene sequence: CDR1 SNHLY, CDR2 FYNNEI. CDR3 size: 14 residues.

In this sample, this clone turned up a few times. V usage is TRBV6-5 and J usage is TRBJ2-7; TRBD1 might be the D (5 bases). The CDR3 extends over 13 amino acids. The V gene's germline CDR1 is MNHEY and CDR2 SVGAGI. The V end was cut by 2 bases, the J end by 1 base, with 6 bases between. The CDR3 DNA reads as TGTGCCAGCAGTTACAGACAGTCCTACGAGCAGTACTTC. It codes for CASSYRQSYEQYF.

V is TRBV29-1 and J is TRBJ1-2; no definite D call. Germline CDR1 is SQVTM and CDR2 is ANQGSEA. The CDR3 covers 11 residues. Trimming stripped 5 bases from V and 3 bases from J, with 7 bases between. Here the CDR3 DNA reads TGCAGCGTTTTCCGGGACTATGGCTACACCTTC. This translates into CSVFRDYGYTF.

The chain combines TRBV25-1 with TRBJ1-5; a possible D gene is TRBD1 (6 bases). The V and J ends lost 9 bases and 0 bases respectively, with 12 bases between them. CDR3 size: 14 residues. Germline CDR1 and CDR2: MGHDK and SYGVNS. The CDR3 region has the DNA TGTGCCAGTAGGGGGAGGGCTAGCAATCAGCCCCAGCATTTT. It translates to CASRGRASNQPQHF.

A few counts support this clone. V and J are TRBV5-1 and TRBJ2-7, with a tentative D call TRBD2 (5 bases). The CDR3 is 14 amino acids. V lost 4 bases, J lost 2 bases, and 13 bases lay in between. Germline assignment: CDR1 SGHRS and CDR2 YFSETQ. In nucleotides, the CDR3 is TGCGCCAGCAGCCCTTCTGGGAGCGCCTACGAGCAGTACTTC. Translation: CASSPSGSAYEQYF.

The V and J genes are TRBV19 and TRBJ2-3, with D possibly matching TRBD2 (6 bases). V was clipped by 8 bases and J by 6 bases, with 18 bases between them. The CDR3 contains 14 residues. Germline CDR1 and CDR2: LNHDA and SQIVND (reference sequence). The CDR3 reads CASRDLVSSDTQYF. The CDR3 bases are TGTGCCAGTCGGGACTTGGTCTCTTCGGATACGCAGTATTTT.

This clone has just a few counts. This chain joins TRBV2 and TRBJ2-3, with 14 bases identical to TRBD2. Germline V gene lookup returns CDR1 SNHLY and CDR2 FYNNEI. This CDR3 comprises 15 residues. Trimming took 8 bases from V and 4 from J; bases not matched to a gene: 5. CDR3 in amino acids: CASRQGLAGADTQYF. Here the CDR3 DNA reads TGTGCCAGCCGACAGGGACTAGCGGGAGCAGATACGCAGTATTTT.

The CDR3 reads CASRGTVLRRNEQYF. CDR3 nucleotide sequence: TGTGCCAGCAGGGGGACAGTCCTCCGGCGGAACGAGCAGTACTTC. The chain combines TRBV2 with TRBJ2-7; 7 bases are shared with TRBD1. The CDR3 length is 15 residues. V shed 6 bases, J shed 5 bases, and the junction held 13 bases outside the gene matches. Germline V CDR1 and CDR2: SNHLY, FYNNEI.